The 23 T cell receptor beta chains in this list originate from one sample, sequenced in a study of cytomegalovirus exposure and HLA in healthy donors. The PCR used 60 Vbeta and 13 Jbeta primers. Clones were read by immunoSEQ multiplex PCR, and TCRdb kept only the in-frame ones, dropping some. The repertoire consists of about 120,000 clones, with 75% to 90% occurring once and the leading ten covering 20%. The specimen was PBMCs. The receptors come from a man aged 18-30 years in good health and CMV-seropositive.

The V call is TRBV29-1, the J call TRBJ1-4, with a weak D call TRBD1 (5 bases). The CDR3 extends over 11 amino acids. V gave up 4 bases and J gave up 7 bases, with 7 bases separating them. CDR1 SQVTM and CDR2 ANQGSEA come from the germline V gene. The CDR3 sequence: CSVVTAEKLFF. The CDR3 nucleotides read TGCAGCGTTGTGACAGCTGAAAAACTGTTTTTT.

The J gene is TRBJ2-7, the V gene TRBV28; 10 bases are a match to TRBD2. The V segment lost 6 bases and the J segment 2 bases; nucleotides outside the gene matches: 7. Germline V gene data show CDR1 as MDHEN and CDR2 as SYDVKM. The CDR3 is 15 residues long. The chain's CDR3 is CASRTGLADTYEQYF. CDR3 nucleotides: TGTGCCAGCAGGACAGGACTAGCGGATACCTACGAGCAGTACTTC. Complete variable domain (other parts from reference TRBV28 and TRBJ2-7): DVKVTQSSRYLVKRTGEKVFLECVQDMDHENMFWYRQDPGLGLRLIYFSYDVKMKEKGDIPEGYSVSREKKERFSLILESASTNQTSMYLCASRTGLADTYEQYFGPGTRLTVT.

The chain carries TRBV6-4 and TRBJ2-2; 7 nucleotides align to TRBD1. This CDR3 is 13 amino acids long. Germline V gene sequence: CDR1 MRHNA, CDR2 SNTAGT. After removal of 7 bases from V and 7 bases from J, the junction contained 6 bases not matched to a gene. The CDR3 DNA follows: TGTGCCAGCACAGACAGGGAGAACGGGGAGCTGTTTTTT. Encoded protein: CASTDRENGELFF.

The rearrangement uses TRBV11-2 and TRBJ1-1, with D unresolved. The CDR3 consists of 11 residues. Germline V gives CDR1 SGHAT, CDR2 FQNNGV. V shed 3 bases and J shed 6 bases, with 5 bases lying between them. This CDR3 reads CASSLGAEAFF. CDR3 sequence (DNA): TGTGCCAGCAGCTTGGGAGCTGAAGCTTTCTTT.

This sequence joins TRBV2 and TRBJ1-1; 8 positions agree with TRBD1. CDR1 and CDR2 from the germline V gene are SNHLY and FYNNEI. With 4 bases clipped from V and 2 bases from J, the junction kept 6 bases outside the gene matches. This CDR3 contains 15 residues. CDR3 DNA: TGTGCCAGCAGTGTCAGACAGGGGACAAACACTGAAGCTTTCTTT. It encodes CASSVRQGTNTEAFF.

In its sample, this clone was seen once. The chain recombines TRBV2 with TRBJ2-3; 12 positions match TRBD2. Germline CDR1 reads SNHLY; CDR2 reads FYNNEI. Trimming at V came to 5 bases and at J to 6 bases, leaving 6 bases not matched to a gene. The CDR3 contains 15 residues. CDR3 sequence reads: CASSSLAGGGDTQYF. Written as DNA, the CDR3 is TGTGCCAGCAGTTCACTAGCGGGGGGAGGGGATACGCAGTATTTT.

On this clone itself: One junction end does not reproduce the germline sequence, and a read error may be involved. The sample contains more than one DNA sequence encoding this CDR3. The rearrangement uses TRBV15 and TRBJ1-6; a possible D gene is TRBD1 (6 bases). The CDR3 has 21 residues. Germline values: CDR1 LNHNV, CDR2 YYDKDF (reference sequence). Here the CDR3 DNA reads TGCGCCACCAGCCTACGAAAGGGGGGGTTAGTTAAGAGCTCCTATAATTCACCCCTCCACTTT. It yields the protein CATSLRKGGLVKSSYNSPLHF.

The rearrangement uses TRBV28 and TRBJ1-3; D is unclear. Germline V gene data show CDR1 as MDHEN and CDR2 as SYDVKM. The CDR3 sequence is 15 residues long. Between the trimmed V and J ends, which lost 1 base and 0 bases, there was a span of 7 bases. CDR3: CASSLFPLSGNTIYF. Here the CDR3 DNA reads TGTGCCAGCAGTTTATTCCCCCTCTCTGGAAACACCATATATTTT.

This clone was counted only a few times. The V gene is TRBV5-1, the J gene TRBJ1-4; TRBD1 aligns across 8 bases. The CDR3 runs to 16 residues. Germline loops: CDR1 SGHRS, CDR2 YFSETQ. After removal of 5 bases from V and 8 bases from J, the junction contained 14 bases not matched to a gene. The DNA for the CDR3 is TGCGCCAGCAGTCCCGGGACAGGAGACCGGGGAGAAAAACTGTTTTTT. This gives the protein CASSPGTGDRGEKLFF.

V usage is TRBV5-5 and J usage is TRBJ2-7; no definite D call. The length of the CDR3 is 11 residues. CDR1 and CDR2 from the germline V gene are SGHKS and YYEKEE (reference sequence). V lost 2 bases and J 5 bases, leaving 5 bases between the germline ends. The CDR3 nucleotides read TGTGCCAGCAGCTTTGCGCACGAGCAGTACTTC. Amino acid sequence: CASSFAHEQYF.

This clone occurred once. The CDR3 DNA reads as TGTGCCTGGGAAACAGGGGTTTGGGGCTACACCTTC. Protein: CAWETGVWGYTF. V and J are TRBV30 and TRBJ1-2, with TRBD1 identical over 7 bases. Trimming cost V 5 bases and J 8 bases; bases outside gene matches: 8. From germline, CDR1 is GTSNPN and CDR2 SVGIG (reference sequence). CDR3 length: 12 residues.

The chain employs TRBV5-6 and TRBJ2-7; D might be TRBD2 (5 bases). Germline loops: CDR1 SGHDT, CDR2 YYEEEE. The V and J ends lost 0 bases and 0 bases respectively, with 7 bases between them. The CDR3 has 14 residues. The CDR3 sequence: CASSLEEVSYEQYF. Written as DNA, the CDR3 is TGTGCCAGCAGCTTGGAGGAGGTCTCCTACGAGCAGTACTTC.

The chain has TRBV19 and TRBJ1-5, with D unresolved. The CDR3 is made up of 14 amino acids. V was pared by 3 bases and J by 6 bases, with 12 bases between. Germline CDR1 reads LNHDA; CDR2 reads SQIVND (reference sequence). The CDR3 reads CASSMKSSGQPQHF. The CDR3 DNA reads TGTGCCAGTAGTATGAAGAGTTCGGGTCAGCCCCAGCATTTT.

The V and J genes are TRBV30 and TRBJ1-1; D uncertain. Looked up from germline, CDR1 is GTSNPN and CDR2 is SVGIG (reference sequence). The germline V and J ends were trimmed by 2 bases and 5 bases, with 15 bases remaining between them. The CDR3 covers 14 residues. CDR3 loop: CAWSIKAKRTEAFF. The CDR3 nucleotides read TGTGCCTGGAGTATAAAAGCGAAGCGGACTGAAGCTTTCTTT.

The genes are TRBV19 and TRBJ2-7; 10 bases agree with TRBD2. After removal of 5 bases from V and 2 bases from J, the junction contained 9 bases not matched to a gene. Germline V gene data show CDR1 as LNHDA and CDR2 as SQIVND (reference sequence). This CDR3 has 16 residues. CDR3 sequence: CASSQGTSGVTYEQYF. The DNA for the CDR3 is TGTGCCAGTAGTCAAGGCACTAGCGGGGTGACCTACGAGCAGTACTTC.

The V call is TRBV7-9, the J call TRBJ2-2; TRBD1 aligns across 11 bases. The trim removed 5 bases at V and 7 bases at J, leaving 6 bases unmatched. CDR1 SEHNR and CDR2 FQNEAQ come from the germline V gene (reference sequence). The CDR3 is made up of 15 amino acids. The CDR3 is CASSGRTGGSGELFF. CDR3 sequence (DNA): TGTGCCAGCAGCGGTCGGACAGGGGGCAGCGGGGAGCTGTTTTTT.

The J gene is TRBJ2-6, the V gene TRBV23-1; 7 nucleotides line up with TRBD1. TRBV23-1 is recorded as an ORF, its role being uncertain. The CDR3 extends over 16 amino acids. The trim removed 2 bases at V and 2 bases at J, leaving 3 bases unmatched. The CDR3 loop is CASSQLTGAGANVLTF. The CDR3 DNA reads TGCGCCAGCAGTCAACTCACAGGGGCTGGGGCCAACGTCCTGACTTTC.

The DNA for the CDR3 is TGTGCCAGCAGCTCCACTAGCGGGGGTTCCTACGAGCAGTACTTC. Translating it yields CASSSTSGGSYEQYF. The genes are TRBV6-5 and TRBJ2-7; 11 nucleotides align to TRBD2. CDR3 length: 15 amino acids. CDR1 is MNHEY, CDR2 SVGAGI, per germline. The junction had 5 bases not matched to a gene; V was cut back by 6 bases and J by 1 base.

The chain couples TRBV4-1 to TRBJ1-6; the D gene is possibly TRBD1 (5 bases). Between the trimmed V and J ends, which lost 7 bases and 0 bases, there was a span of 10 bases. The CDR3 spans 15 residues. Germline values: CDR1 MGHRA, CDR2 YSYEKL. The CDR3 reads CASTTGGSYNSPLHF. The CDR3 nucleotides are TGCGCCAGCACCACGGGGGGCTCCTATAATTCACCCCTCCACTTT.

A note on this clone: The sample holds other DNA sequences that translate to the same CDR3. V gene TRBV5-1 combines with J gene TRBJ1-6, with unresolved D. Germline CDR1 SGHRS, CDR2 YFSETQ. This CDR3 is built from 15 residues. Trimming removed 7 bases from V and 0 bases from J, with 11 bases in between. The CDR3 sequence is CASRGEYSYNSPLHF. The CDR3 DNA follows: TGCGCCAGCCGAGGAGAGTACTCCTATAATTCACCCCTCCACTTT.

The V gene is TRBV25-1, the J gene TRBJ1-6; D might be TRBD1 (6 bases). V lost 6 bases and J 10 bases, leaving 10 bases between the germline ends. The germline CDR1 and CDR2 sequences are MGHDK and SYGVNS. The CDR3 covers 12 residues. The CDR3 coding sequence is TGTGCCAGCAGACAGGGTTGGTCACCCCTCCACTTT. Its protein is CASRQGWSPLHF.

The chain has TRBV5-5 and TRBJ1-2; a possible D gene is TRBD1 (5 bases). This CDR3 is built from 15 residues. With 2 bases removed from V and 1 base from J, the gap between germline ends came to 12 bases. Germline lookup yields CDR1 SGHKS and CDR2 YYEKEE (reference sequence). CDR3 residues: CASSFKTDLNYGYTF. The CDR3, as DNA: TGTGCCAGCAGCTTTAAGACAGACCTTAACTATGGCTACACCTTC.

The V and J genes are TRBV30 and TRBJ1-5, with D possibly being TRBD1 (5 bases). The CDR3 spans 17 residues. Germline CDR1 is GTSNPN and CDR2 is SVGIG (reference sequence). V lost 2 bases to trimming and J lost 0 bases, with 17 bases between them. This CDR3 is CAWSSARQPNSNQPQHF. The CDR3 nucleotides are TGTGCCTGGAGTTCCGCTCGACAGCCTAATAGCAATCAGCCCCAGCATTTT.